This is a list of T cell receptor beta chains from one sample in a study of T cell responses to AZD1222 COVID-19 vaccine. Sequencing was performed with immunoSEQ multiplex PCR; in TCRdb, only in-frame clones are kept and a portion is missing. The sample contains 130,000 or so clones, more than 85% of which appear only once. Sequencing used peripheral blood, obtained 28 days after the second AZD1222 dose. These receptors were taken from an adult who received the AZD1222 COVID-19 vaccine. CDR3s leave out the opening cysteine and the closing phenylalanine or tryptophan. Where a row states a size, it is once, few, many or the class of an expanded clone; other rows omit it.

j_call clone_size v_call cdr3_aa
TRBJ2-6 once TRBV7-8 ASSLDGVGANVLT
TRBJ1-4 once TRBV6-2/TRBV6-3 ASSRSGAVNEKLF
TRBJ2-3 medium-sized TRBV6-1 ASSESAGPTDTQY
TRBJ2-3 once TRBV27 ASSSHGDTQY
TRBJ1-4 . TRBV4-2 ASSQPGTGQEKLF
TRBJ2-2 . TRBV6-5 ASSPRDLNTGELF
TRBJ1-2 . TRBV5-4 ASSPRITGIHGYT
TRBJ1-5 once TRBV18 ASSSAHRVGNQPQH
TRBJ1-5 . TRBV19 ASRDRGDQPQH
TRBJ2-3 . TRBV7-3 ASSRDRFTDTQY
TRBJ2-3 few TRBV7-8 ASSLWGATTSTDTQY
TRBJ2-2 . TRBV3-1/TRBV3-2 ASRRGLAGWSGELF
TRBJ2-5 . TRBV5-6 ASSLGLAFRIEETQY
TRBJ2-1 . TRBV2 ASSSSGGYNEQF
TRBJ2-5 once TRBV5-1 ASSVVTSLETQY
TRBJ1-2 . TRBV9 ASSVAGGQGPTNYGYT
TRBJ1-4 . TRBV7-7 ASSLGVGSFEKLF
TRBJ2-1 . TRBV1 TREILAGGPDPHNEQF
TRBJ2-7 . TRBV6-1 ASSEFYEQY
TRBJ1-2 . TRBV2 ASSARTANYGYT
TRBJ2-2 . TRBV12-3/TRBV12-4 ASSTIGHGELF
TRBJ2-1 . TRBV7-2 ASSLEAGNYNEQF
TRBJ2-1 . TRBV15 ATSRGALSSYNEQF
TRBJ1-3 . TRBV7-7 ASSQDGNTIY
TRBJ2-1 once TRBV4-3 ASSQEVFSNEQF
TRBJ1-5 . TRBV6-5 ASSPATLNQPQH
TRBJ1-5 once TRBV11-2 ASSLGQNQPQH
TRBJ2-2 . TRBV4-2 ASSQGDLLGELF
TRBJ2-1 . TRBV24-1 ATSDPRTGANNEQF
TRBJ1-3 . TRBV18 ASSRLDGSNFAGNTIY
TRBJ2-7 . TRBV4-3 ASSQADRPYEQY
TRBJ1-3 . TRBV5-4 ASSFETGGRNTIY
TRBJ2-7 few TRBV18 ASSPAPQGAGSSGRTTYEQY
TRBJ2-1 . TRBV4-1 ASSQSGGIVGGAEQF
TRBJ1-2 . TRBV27 ASSYRGRVGESGYGYT
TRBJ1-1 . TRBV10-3 AIRQGTNTEAF
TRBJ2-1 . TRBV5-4 ASSPSGSSYNEQF
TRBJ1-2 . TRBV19 ASTRTGAGYGYT
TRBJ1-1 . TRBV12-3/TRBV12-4 ASSYRYTEAF